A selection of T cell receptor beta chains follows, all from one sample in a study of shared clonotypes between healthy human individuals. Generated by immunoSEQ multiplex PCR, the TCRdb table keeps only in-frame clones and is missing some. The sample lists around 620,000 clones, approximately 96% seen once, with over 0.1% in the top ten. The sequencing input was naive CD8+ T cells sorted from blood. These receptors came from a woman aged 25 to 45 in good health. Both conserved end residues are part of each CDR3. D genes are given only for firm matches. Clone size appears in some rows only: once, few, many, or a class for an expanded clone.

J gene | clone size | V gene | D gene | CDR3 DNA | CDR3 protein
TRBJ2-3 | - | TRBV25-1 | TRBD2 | TGTGCCAGCAGTGAATATGGAGGTAGCGGGAAATTAACGGATACGCAGTATTTT | CASSEYGGSGKLTDTQYF
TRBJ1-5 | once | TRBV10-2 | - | TGCGCCAGCAGTGAGGTAGGGACGGCCCAGCATTTT | CASSEVGTAQHF
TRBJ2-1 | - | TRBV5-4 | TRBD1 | TGTGCCAGCAGTCACCGGACAGGGGCTTACAATGAGCAGTTCTTC | CASSHRTGAYNEQFF
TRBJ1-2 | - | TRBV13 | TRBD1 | TGTGCCAGCAGCTCACCCCGGACAGGGGACGGCTACACCTTC | CASSSPRTGDGYTF
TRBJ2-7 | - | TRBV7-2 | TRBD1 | TGTGCCAGCAGCTTAGTTGAGGGGGCGCGGGAGCAGTACTTC | CASSLVEGAREQYF
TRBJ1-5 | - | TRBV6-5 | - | TGTGCCAGCAGCCCGACAGGAATTAATCAGCCCCAGCATTTT | CASSPTGINQPQHF
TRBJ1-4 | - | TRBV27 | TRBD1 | TGTGCCAGCAGTTTATCGGGCAGGGGGCCATATAAACTGTTTTTT | CASSLSGRGPYKLFF
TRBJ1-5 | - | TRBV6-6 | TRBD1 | TGTGCCAGCAGTTTCCCCGACAGGGGTAATCAGCCCCAGCATTTT | CASSFPDRGNQPQHF
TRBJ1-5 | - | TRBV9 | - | TGTGCCAGCAGCGTAGGAGGGGGCAATCAGCCCCAGCATTTT | CASSVGGGNQPQHF
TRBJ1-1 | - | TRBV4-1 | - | TGCGCCAGCAGCCAAGGGGTCGAGGAAGCTTTCTTT | CASSQGVEEAFF
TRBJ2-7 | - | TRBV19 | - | TGTGCCAGTAGTCCCTGGAGTGATGGGGACGAGCAGTACTTC | CASSPWSDGDEQYF
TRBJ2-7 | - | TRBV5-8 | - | TGTGCCAGCACCTGGGATGGGTACTTC | CASTWDGYF
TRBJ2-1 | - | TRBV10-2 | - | TGCGCCAGCAGTGAGTCGTCCCGAACGTTTGAGCAGTTCTTC | CASSESSRTFEQFF
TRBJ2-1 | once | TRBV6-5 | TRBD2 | TGTGCCAGCAGCCCTCAGGGACTAGCGGGAAATGAGCAGTTCTTC | CASSPQGLAGNEQFF
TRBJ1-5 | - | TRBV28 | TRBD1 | TGTGCCAGCAGCGAGACAGGGACCATTAGCAATCAGCCCCAGCATTTT | CASSETGTISNQPQHF
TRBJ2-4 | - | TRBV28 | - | TGTGCCAGCAGTTTTTCCTTACAGGGCGACATTCAGTACTTC | CASSFSLQGDIQYF
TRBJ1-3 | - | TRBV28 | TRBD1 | TGTGCCAGCAGTTTCCAGGGGGAGGCGGGAAACACCATATATTTT | CASSFQGEAGNTIYF
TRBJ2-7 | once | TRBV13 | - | TGTGCCAGCAGTGGCTTGTCCTACGAGCAGTACTTC | CASSGLSYEQYF
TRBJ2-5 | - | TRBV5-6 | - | TGTGCCAGCAGCTTGGCCCCCGAAGAGACCCAGTACTTC | CASSLAPEETQYF
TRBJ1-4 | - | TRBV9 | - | TGTGCCAGCAGCGGAGAGACAGGAGATCTTGAAAAACTGTTTTTT | CASSGETGDLEKLFF
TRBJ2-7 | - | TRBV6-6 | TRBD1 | TGTGCCAGCAGTTACAGGGGGCTCTCATCCTACGAGCAGTACTTC | CASSYRGLSSYEQYF
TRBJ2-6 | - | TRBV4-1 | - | TGCGCCAGCAGCCAAGATCAGTCGAGAACCGGGGCCAACGTCCTGACTTTC | CASSQDQSRTGANVLTF
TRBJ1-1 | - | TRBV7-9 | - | TGTGCCAGCAGCTTAGGTTACGGCACCTTGAACACTGAAGCTTTCTTT | CASSLGYGTLNTEAFF
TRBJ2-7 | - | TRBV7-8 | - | TGTGCCAGCAGCTTAGAGGGCACGACCTACGAGCAGTACTTC | CASSLEGTTYEQYF
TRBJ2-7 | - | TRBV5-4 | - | TGTGCCAGCAGCCGCCTGTCTTCTGCCTACGAGCAGTACTTC | CASSRLSSAYEQYF
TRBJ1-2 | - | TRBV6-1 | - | TGTGCCAGCAGTGAAGACAGAAACAACAACTATGGCTACACCTTC | CASSEDRNNNYGYTF
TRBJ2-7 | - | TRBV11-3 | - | TGTGCCAGCAGCTTCGGTGGGAGTGGGTACGAGCAGTACTTC | CASSFGGSGYEQYF